One and the same sample provided the 16 T cell receptor beta chains below, sequenced in a study of cytomegalovirus exposure and HLA in healthy donors. A multiplex PCR was run with 60 Vbeta primers and 13 Jbeta primers. Clones were read by immunoSEQ multiplex PCR, and TCRdb kept only the in-frame ones, dropping some. The sample lists under 200,000 clones; 81% were seen once. The source material was PBMCs. The receptor set was obtained from a woman aged 18-30 years in good health and CMV-seropositive.

Concerning this clone: Germline and junction disagree at one end, which may indicate a read error. This chain uses TRBV19 with TRBJ1-3; the match to TRBD1 covers 8 bases. This CDR3 is built from 13 residues. Germline CDR1 is LNHDA and CDR2 is SQIVND (reference sequence). The CDR3 DNA reads TGTGCCAGTAGTCCGAATGGTCCGGGACAGGACCAATTT. Translating it yields CASSPNGPGQDQF.

The chain couples TRBV18 to TRBJ1-2, with 7 bases lining up with TRBD1. The length of the CDR3 is 15 residues. The J segment lost 7 bases and the V segment lost 6 bases, leaving 14 bases of the junction unmatched. CDR1 and CDR2 (germline): KGHSH, LQKENI. In DNA, the CDR3 is TGTGCCAGCTCTCCTGGACAGGCGCCGTCAGGTGGCTACACCTTC. Its protein product is CASSPGQAPSGGYTF.

The rearrangement joins TRBV5-6 to TRBJ2-5; D might be TRBD2 (6 bases). Trimming removed 0 bases from V and 4 bases from J, with 7 bases in between. The CDR3 totals 13 residues. Germline V CDR1 and CDR2: SGHDT, YYEEEE. CDR3 amino acids: CASSLGRGETQYF. The DNA for the CDR3 is TGTGCCAGCAGCTTGGGGCGGGGAGAGACCCAGTACTTC. Filled out from reference TRBV5-6 and TRBJ2-5, the complete variable domain reads DAGVTQSPTHLIKTRGQQVTLRCSPKSGHDTVSWYQQALGQGPQFIFQYYEEEERQRGNFPDRFSGHQFPNYSSELNVNALLLGDSALYLCASSLGRGETQYFGPGTRLLVL.

The chain has TRBV28 and TRBJ1-2; possible D gene TRBD1, 5 bases. This CDR3 spans 12 amino acids. The germline gives CDR1 MDHEN, CDR2 SYDVKM. V shed 5 bases and J shed 8 bases, with 12 bases lying between them. The CDR3 sequence: CASSDRGVGYTF. The DNA for the CDR3 is TGTGCCAGCAGTGATAGGGGCGTGGGCTACACCTTC.

This clone has only one observation. The chain couples TRBV5-1 to TRBJ2-3; 7 bases line up with TRBD2. CDR1 and CDR2 from the germline V gene are SGHRS and YFSETQ. The CDR3 sequence is 14 residues long. The J segment lost 1 base and the V segment lost 6 bases, leaving 5 bases of the junction unmatched. In DNA form, the CDR3 reads TGCGCCAGCATCCAGGGAGGGGGCACAGATACGCAGTATTTT. Residues: CASIQGGGTDTQYF.

The chain uses TRBV9 and TRBJ2-3, with 8 bases fitting TRBD2. Germline V gene data show CDR1 as SGDLS and CDR2 as YYNGEE. V trimming: 3 bases; J trimming: 7 bases; junction bases outside the gene matches: 10. The CDR3 loop spans 15 amino acids. CDR3 region: CASSAGTRRSHTQYF. The CDR3 DNA follows: TGTGCCAGCAGCGCAGGGACTAGACGATCTCATACGCAGTATTTT.

This clone was detected a few times. The chain uses TRBV6-1 and TRBJ2-7; D tentatively reads TRBD1 or TRBD2 (5 bases each). CDR1 is MNHNS and CDR2 is SASEGT in the germline V gene. With 6 bases removed from V and 3 bases from J, the gap between germline ends came to 15 bases. The CDR3 is 14 residues long. The CDR3 reads CASSTRDGDYEQYV. CDR3 nucleotide sequence: TGTGCCAGCAGCACACGGGACGGGGACTACGAGCAGTACGTC.

V is TRBV6-6 and J is TRBJ1-6, with 9 bases that match TRBD1. With 6 bases clipped from V and 7 bases from J, the junction kept 4 bases outside the gene matches. CDR1 is MNHNY and CDR2 is SVGAGI in the germline V gene (reference sequence). There are 14 residues in the CDR3. The CDR3: CASSLDRGNSPLHF. CDR3 nucleotides: TGTGCCAGCAGCCTCGACAGGGGGAATTCACCCCTCCACTTT.

A note on this clone: This CDR3 is also generated by other DNA sequences in the sample. The chain uses TRBV19 and TRBJ1-3, with D unresolved. This CDR3 has 15 residues. Germline loops: CDR1 LNHDA, CDR2 SQIVND (reference sequence). V lost 9 bases to trimming and J lost 0 bases, with 15 bases between them. The CDR3, as DNA: TGTGCCAGCAGTGCATTCGACAACTCTGGAAACACCATATATTTT. This sequence encodes CASSAFDNSGNTIYF.

In DNA form, the CDR3 reads TGTGCCAGCAGGGGGACAGGGGGCAGGCAGCCCCAGCATTTT. The encoded protein is CASRGTGGRQPQHF. The rearrangement links TRBV2 to TRBJ1-5; 12 bases are shared with TRBD1. The CDR3 runs to 14 residues. V lost 6 bases and J lost 7; bases outside the gene matches: 4. Germline V CDR1 and CDR2: SNHLY, FYNNEI. Complete variable domain (other parts from reference TRBV2 and TRBJ1-5): EPEVTQTPSHQVTQMGQEVILRCVPISNHLYFYWYRQILGQKVEFLVSFYNNEISEKSEIFDDQFSVERPDGSNFTLKIRSTKLEDSAMYFCASRGTGGRQPQHFGDGTRLSIL.

This clone was picked up a small number of times. In DNA, the CDR3 is TGCGCCAGCAGCCAAGCGGGGGGGCCGTCCGGGGAGCTGTTTTTT. It codes for CASSQAGGPSGELFF. The chain employs TRBV4-3 and TRBJ2-2; 8 bases map to TRBD2. Germline CDR1 LGHNA, CDR2 YSLEER. This CDR3 is built from 15 residues. J lost 6 bases, V lost 1 base, and 4 bases had no gene match.

The chain has TRBV7-9 and TRBJ1-1; D unclear. Germline CDR1 SEHNR, CDR2 FQNEAQ (reference sequence). V lost 3 bases, J lost 4 bases, and 6 bases lay in between. This CDR3 spans 12 amino acids. The CDR3 protein is CASSLGSTEAFF. CDR3 coding DNA: TGTGCCAGCAGCTTGGGCAGCACTGAAGCTTTCTTT.

The rearrangement joins TRBV5-1 to TRBJ1-1, with TRBD1 as a possible D gene (5 bases). Trimming removed 7 bases at V and 8 bases at J, with 18 bases between. There are 13 residues in the CDR3. Germline V gene data show CDR1 as SGHRS and CDR2 as YFSETQ. DNA for the CDR3: TGCGCCAGCGGGATAGGGGTGGGAAAGGAAGCTTTCTTT. Protein product: CASGIGVGKEAFF.

The chain couples TRBV5-1 to TRBJ1-4, with 7 bases lining up with TRBD1. The CDR3 extends over 14 amino acids. CDR1 and CDR2 from the germline V gene are SGHRS and YFSETQ. Unmatched junction bases numbered 6, after V lost 6 bases and J lost 4 bases. CDR3 in amino acids: CASTRDSFNEKLFF. The DNA of the CDR3 is TGCGCCAGCACCCGGGACAGCTTTAATGAAAAACTGTTTTTT.

V is TRBV7-2 and J is TRBJ1-2; D is unresolved. The V end was cut by 3 bases, the J end by 5 bases, with 4 bases between. CDR3 length equals 11 residues. CDR1 and CDR2 from the germline V gene are SGHTA and FQGNSA. Written as DNA, the CDR3 is TGTGCCAGCAGCTTTTCGTATGGCTACACCTTC. Translation: CASSFSYGYTF.

This rearrangement joins TRBV14 to TRBJ2-5; unclear D gene. Germline CDR1 reads SGHDN; CDR2 reads FVKESK. The V gene lost 4 bases and the J gene lost 1 base, with 10 bases spanning the gap. The CDR3 length is 14 residues. CDR3 in amino acids: CASSPDNFQETQYF. The CDR3, as DNA: TGTGCCAGCAGCCCAGACAATTTCCAAGAGACCCAGTACTTC.